This passage covers 19 T cell receptor beta chains from one sample sequenced in a study of blood T cell repertoires in COVID-19. The protocol was immunoSEQ multiplex PCR, while the TCRdb copy is restricted to in-frame clones and leaves out a portion. The table lists about 170,000 clones, over 70% of them singletons. The source material was peripheral blood. These receptors originate from a man aged 65 to 85 with acute or convalescent COVID-19.

This clone appeared a single time. The chain employs TRBV2 and TRBJ2-1, with 10 bases identical to TRBD1. The CDR3 is made up of 14 amino acids. Losses at the gene ends were 6 bases for V and 15 bases for J; bases not matched to a gene: 14. Germline lookup yields CDR1 SNHLY and CDR2 FYNNEI. The CDR3 region has the DNA TGTGCCAGCAGCGAGATTAACCGGGACAGGGGCTGGTTCTTC. Translating it yields CASSEINRDRGWFF.

This chain joins TRBV15 and TRBJ2-3; 8 bases agree with TRBD1. J was trimmed by 3 bases and V by 2 bases; bases with no gene match: 1. This CDR3 contains 14 residues. CDR1 and CDR2 from the germline V gene are LNHNV and YYDKDF (reference sequence). CDR3 protein: CATSRQGATDTQYF. The DNA of the CDR3 is TGTGCCACCAGCAGACAGGGGGCTACAGATACGCAGTATTTT.

The chain has TRBV7-3 and TRBJ2-1, with D uncertain. CDR1 SGHTA and CDR2 FQGTGA come from the germline V gene. Trimming removed 4 bases at V and 0 bases at J, with 13 bases between. The CDR3 loop spans 16 amino acids. The CDR3 sequence: CASSSGGAPSYNEQFF. Written as DNA, the CDR3 is TGTGCCAGCAGCTCTGGCGGCGCCCCCTCCTACAATGAGCAGTTCTTC.

Concerning this clone itself: This may be a read error: a much more frequent sequence differs by one nucleotide. The same CDR3 also results from other DNA sequences found in this sample. The V and J genes are TRBV9 and TRBJ1-3, with no clear D. V dropped 3 bases and J dropped 0 bases, with 7 bases sitting between them. There are 14 residues in the CDR3. The germline gives CDR1 SGDLS, CDR2 YYNGEE. Here the CDR3 reads CASSEGASGNTIYF. CDR3 DNA sequence: TGTGCCAGCAGCGAGGGAGCCTCTGGAAACACCATATATTTT.

The DNA for the CDR3 is TGCGCCAGCAGCCACGCTAGACAGACTGATTATGGCTACACCTTC. Translation: CASSHARQTDYGYTF. The chain has TRBV4-1 and TRBJ1-2, with D maybe TRBD1 (5 bases). The germline CDR1 and CDR2 sequences are MGHRA and YSYEKL. V was shortened by 3 bases and J by 5 bases, with 16 bases between the two germline ends. CDR3 size: 15 residues.

This clone occurred once. The CDR3 protein is CASSLMGLQGKQETQYF. The CDR3 nucleotides read TGTGCCAGCAGCTTAATGGGGTTACAGGGGAAACAAGAGACCCAGTACTTC. This chain uses TRBV11-3 with TRBJ2-5; TRBD1 matches at 7 bases. Per the germline V gene, CDR1 is SGHNT and CDR2 is YENEEA. J gave up 2 bases and V 2 bases, and 11 bases lay outside the gene matches. This CDR3 comprises 17 residues.

This clone was found a few times. The chain joins TRBV5-4 to TRBJ1-6; 7 nucleotides agree with TRBD1. V gave up 0 bases and J gave up 7 bases; unmatched junction bases: 10. The CDR3 runs 17 residues. Per the germline V gene, CDR1 is SGHNT and CDR2 is YYREEE (reference sequence). CDR3 DNA sequence: TGTGCCAGCAGCTTGGACCGTGACAGGGCCTCGAATTCACCCCTCCACTTT. Its protein product is CASSLDRDRASNSPLHF.

This clone came up a few times. The chain has TRBV6-5 and TRBJ1-1; 7 nucleotides match TRBD1. Germline loops: CDR1 MNHEY, CDR2 SVGAGI. This CDR3 has 15 amino acids. V shed 6 bases, J shed 0 bases, and the junction held 7 bases outside the gene matches. Here the CDR3 DNA reads TGTGCCAGCAGAGCACAGGGGATGTTGAACACTGAAGCTTTCTTT. Translated: CASRAQGMLNTEAFF.

The V gene is TRBV7-3, the J gene TRBJ2-5; 7 bases map to TRBD1. Losses at the gene ends were 5 bases for V and 5 bases for J; bases not matched to a gene: 8. Germline V gives CDR1 SGHTA, CDR2 FQGTGA. This CDR3 has 14 residues. The CDR3 nucleotides read TGTGCCAGCAGCCCTACAGGGGCGAGGGAGACCCAGTACTTC. Its translation is CASSPTGARETQYF.

In DNA, the CDR3 is TGTGCCAGCTCACCACGGCCTAGCGGGAACAACAATGAGCAGTTCTTC. It is translated as CASSPRPSGNNNEQFF. The rearrangement uses TRBV18 and TRBJ2-1; 9 nucleotides line up with TRBD2. V gave up 1 base and J gave up 5 bases; unmatched junction bases: 6. In germline, CDR1 is KGHSH, CDR2 LQKENI. The CDR3 contains 16 residues.

The chain combines TRBV19 with TRBJ2-2; TRBD1 aligns across 8 bases. V lost 7 bases, J lost 2 bases, and 3 bases stayed unmatched. This CDR3 is built from 14 residues. Germline loops: CDR1 LNHDA, CDR2 SQIVND (reference sequence). CDR3 protein: CASIAGGNTGELFF. In DNA form, the CDR3 reads TGTGCCAGTATAGCAGGGGGCAACACCGGGGAGCTGTTTTTT.

This rearrangement joins TRBV18 to TRBJ1-4; TRBD1 agrees at 9 bases. The CDR3 length is 14 residues. Trimming at V came to 4 bases and at J to 10 bases, leaving 7 bases not matched to a gene. Germline assignment: CDR1 KGHSH and CDR2 LQKENI. The CDR3 DNA is TGTGCCAGCTCACAGGACAGGGGAGGTGGAAAACTGTTTTTT. This codes for CASSQDRGGGKLFF. The variable domain in full, completed from reference TRBV18 and TRBJ1-4, reads NAGVMQNPRHLVRRRGQEARLRCSPMKGHSHVYWYRQLPEEGLKFMVYLQKENIIDESGMPKERFSAEFPKEGPSILRIQQVVRGDSAAYFCASSQDRGGGKLFFGSGTQLSVL.

The CDR3 reads CASSPYTGGGFTEAFF. The CDR3, as DNA: TGTGCCAGCAGCCCCTACACTGGGGGAGGGTTTACTGAAGCTTTCTTT. This rearrangement joins TRBV6-2 or TRBV6-3 to TRBJ1-1, with D tentatively TRBD1 (5 bases). Germline V gives CDR1 MNHEY, CDR2 SVGEGT. The CDR3 is made up of 16 amino acids. The V end was cut by 6 bases, the J end by 5 bases, with 22 bases between.

The genes are TRBV27 and TRBJ1-6; 8 bases are a match to TRBD1. CDR1 and CDR2 (germline): MNHEY, SMNVEV (reference sequence). V shed 3 bases and J 8 bases; nucleotides not matched to a gene: 3. The CDR3 consists of 14 residues. CDR3 residues: CASSFQGAHSPLHF. CDR3 in DNA: TGTGCCAGCAGTTTTCAGGGGGCTCATTCACCCCTCCACTTT.

Only one count was recorded for this clone. This sequence joins TRBV15 and TRBJ1-2; the match to TRBD1 covers 8 bases. Germline values: CDR1 LNHNV, CDR2 YYDKDF (reference sequence). V gave up 1 base and J gave up 2 bases; unmatched junction bases: 6. The CDR3 spans 16 residues. In DNA, the CDR3 is TGTGCCACCAGCAGAGGAGGGCAGGGGGCGAACTATGGCTACACCTTC. It is translated as CATSRGGQGANYGYTF.

The chain links TRBV30 to TRBJ1-1; tentatively, D is TRBD1 (5 bases). CDR1 is GTSNPN and CDR2 is SVGIG in the germline V gene (reference sequence). This CDR3 has 12 residues. CDR3 nucleotide sequence: TGTGCGGAGGGACGTCAGAACACTGAAGCTTTCTTT. This translates into CAEGRQNTEAFF.

V and J are TRBV20-1 and TRBJ1-2; D is ambiguous. CDR1 is DFQATT, CDR2 SNEGSKA, per germline (reference sequence). The CDR3 sequence is 11 residues long. The germline V and J ends were trimmed by 5 bases and 5 bases, with 9 bases remaining between them. In DNA, the CDR3 is TGCAGTGCTTTCTCGGGATATGGCTACACCTTC. Translation gives CSAFSGYGYTF.

The chain carries TRBV18 and TRBJ1-5; 11 bases agree with TRBD1. This CDR3 has 19 amino acids. The germline CDR1 and CDR2 sequences are KGHSH and LQKENI. After removal of 3 bases from V and 2 bases from J, the junction contained 12 bases not matched to a gene. CDR3 in amino acids: CASSPDRDRGYLGNQPQHF. DNA of the CDR3: TGTGCCAGCTCACCGGACCGGGACAGGGGGTATCTGGGCAATCAGCCCCAGCATTTT.

There are a few counts of this clone. Different DNA sequences within this sample yield the same CDR3. V is TRBV5-1 and J is TRBJ2-5; TRBD1 matches 8 bases. The germline CDR1 and CDR2 sequences are SGHRS and YFSETQ. The CDR3 consists of 14 residues. V gave up 4 bases and J gave up 2 bases; unmatched junction bases: 4. The CDR3 here is CASSPGQGQETQYF. CDR3 nucleotide sequence: TGCGCCAGCAGCCCTGGACAGGGTCAAGAGACCCAGTACTTC.